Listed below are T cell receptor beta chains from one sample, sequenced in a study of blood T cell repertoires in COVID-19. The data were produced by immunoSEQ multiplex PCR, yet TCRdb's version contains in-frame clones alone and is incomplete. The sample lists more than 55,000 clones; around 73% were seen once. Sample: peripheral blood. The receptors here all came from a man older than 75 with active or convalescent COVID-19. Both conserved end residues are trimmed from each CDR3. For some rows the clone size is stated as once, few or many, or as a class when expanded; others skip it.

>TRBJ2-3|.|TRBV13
ASSLRRRVSIDTQY
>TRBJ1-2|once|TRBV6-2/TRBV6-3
ASSYSEQGLGGYT
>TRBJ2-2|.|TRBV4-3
ASSQPQAGVVTGELF
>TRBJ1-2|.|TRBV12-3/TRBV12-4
ASSSQVIYGYT
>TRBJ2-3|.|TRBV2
ASKDRVVSDTQY
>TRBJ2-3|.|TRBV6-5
ASRLKLSTDTQY
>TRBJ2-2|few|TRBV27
ASSLLGSRPGELF
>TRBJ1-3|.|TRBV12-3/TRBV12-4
ASSLIEATIY
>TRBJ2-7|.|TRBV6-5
ASSFLSQGPYEQY
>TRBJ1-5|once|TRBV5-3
ARSLEEPSNQPQH
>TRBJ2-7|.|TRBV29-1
SVVGGYGEQY
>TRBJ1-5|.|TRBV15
ATSRDRQPQH
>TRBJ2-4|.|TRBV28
ASSRTATHKNIQY
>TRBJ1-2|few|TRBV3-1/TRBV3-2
ASSQASGAGLGYT
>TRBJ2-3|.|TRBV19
ASSITLAGGADTQY
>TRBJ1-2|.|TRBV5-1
ASSLRQDVGNYGYT
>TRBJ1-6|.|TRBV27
ASSLWQGPPYNSPLH
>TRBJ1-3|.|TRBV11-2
ASQRGNGNTIY
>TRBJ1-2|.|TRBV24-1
ATNPLGYT
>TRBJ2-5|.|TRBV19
ASRTGGSETQY
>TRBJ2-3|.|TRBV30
AWSSQVADTQY
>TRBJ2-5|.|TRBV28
ASGKRLAGRETQY
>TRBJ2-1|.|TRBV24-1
ATMDSSSYNEQF
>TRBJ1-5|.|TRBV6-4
ASSGAHGQPQH
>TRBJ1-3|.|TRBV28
ASSLTTGNTIY
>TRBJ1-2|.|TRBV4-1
ASSQDRGYGYT
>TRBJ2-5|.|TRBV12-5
ASGPRDKDQETQY
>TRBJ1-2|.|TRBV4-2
ASSQRRITTVGGYT
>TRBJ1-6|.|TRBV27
ASSLFLQGRSPLH
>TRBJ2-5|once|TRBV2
ASSVNTQETQY
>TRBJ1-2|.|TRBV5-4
ASSLGQATLVGYT
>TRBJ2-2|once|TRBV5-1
ASSRGTTNTGELF
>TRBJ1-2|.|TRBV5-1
ASSQQGHYGYT
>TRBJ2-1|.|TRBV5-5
ASSLVGRPGQLRRYNEQF
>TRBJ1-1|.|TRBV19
ASIPGTGYGTEAF
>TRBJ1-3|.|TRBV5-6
ASSLTQGARGNTIY
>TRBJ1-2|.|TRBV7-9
ASSHEGAQHGYT
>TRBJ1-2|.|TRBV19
ASTPDRNGYGYT
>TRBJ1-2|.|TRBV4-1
ASSQGVGTGNPYGYT
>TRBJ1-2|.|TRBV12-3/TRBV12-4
ASSRDREGGYT
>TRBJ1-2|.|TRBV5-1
ASSPGTHNYGYT